This entry lists 14 T cell receptor beta chains sequenced from one sample in a study of post-analysis software for immune sequencing data. Overall study results and limits: Elevated frequency relative to controls characterized several TRBV segments in patients, TRBV5-6, TRBV5-1 and TRBV20-1 among them.

No antigens are known for them. Each TCR beta cDNA library carried unique molecular identifiers. Using its own MiXCR run on the PCR reads, TCRdb lists one record per CDR3 protein. Here the sample spans hundreds of thousands of distinct CDR3 sequences, 55% to 70% being singletons. Sequencing was carried out using blood. These receptors were collected from a girl aged 2 to 10 with multiple sclerosis.

This clonotype was seen many times. The chain is built from TRBV12-3 or TRBV12-4 and TRBJ2-5; D uncertain. The V and J ends lost 6 bases and 2 bases respectively, with 4 bases between them. This CDR3 is 11 amino acids long. The CDR3 nucleotides read TGTGCCAGCAGCAAACAAGAGACCCAGTACTTC. Amino acid sequence: CASSKQETQYF.

This clonotype has more than one count but fewer than ten. The chain combines TRBV20-1 with TRBJ2-5; 7 bases are a match to TRBD2. This CDR3 has 15 residues. Per germline, CDR1 DFQATT and CDR2 SNEGSKA (reference sequence). Germline trimming cut 7 bases from V and 5 bases from J; bases unmatched to any gene: 16. CDR3 sequence: CSVDSGPNLGETQYF. CDR3 nucleotide sequence: TGCAGTGTCGATAGCGGGCCGAACCTGGGGGAGACCCAGTACTTC.

The chain has TRBV24-1 and TRBJ2-1; D perhaps matches TRBD1 (6 bases). Germline V gene sequence: CDR1 KGHDR, CDR2 SFDVKD. This CDR3 contains 13 residues. V was trimmed by 7 bases and J by 10 bases, leaving 16 bases between them. In nucleotides, the CDR3 is TGTGCCACCAGCGGACGGCTAGGGGGAGAGCAGTTCTTC. As protein: CATSGRLGGEQFF.

V gene TRBV5-6 combines with J gene TRBJ2-6; D is unclear. From germline, CDR1 is SGHDT and CDR2 YYEEEE. The CDR3 contains 17 residues. The ends were cut back, 1 base at V and 0 bases at J, with 11 bases in the middle. CDR3 DNA sequence: TGTGCCAGCAGCTTGCTCCGGTTGGTCTCTGGGGCCAACGTCCTGACTTTC. It yields the protein CASSLLRLVSGANVLTF.

The chain recombines TRBV20-1 with TRBJ1-4; no clear D. Per germline, CDR1 DFQATT and CDR2 SNEGSKA (reference sequence). CDR3 size: 13 residues. Trimming pared 5 bases from V and 0 bases from J, leaving 7 bases between. Written as DNA, the CDR3 is TGCAGTGCTGCCGGGACAACTAATGAAAAACTGTTTTTT. This codes for CSAAGTTNEKLFF.

There are a few counts of this clonotype. The chain has TRBV6-2 or TRBV6-3 and TRBJ1-5; D remains ambiguous. Germline V CDR1 and CDR2: MNHEY, SVGEGT. CDR3 length: 12 amino acids. V was shortened by 5 bases and J by 5 bases, with 7 bases between the two germline ends. CDR3 nucleotide sequence: TGTGCCAGCAGTAGCCCAGATCAGCCCCAGCATTTT. The encoded protein is CASSSPDQPQHF.

V is TRBV7-6 and J is TRBJ2-1; maybe TRBD2 (6 bases). Between the trimmed V and J ends, which lost 5 bases and 7 bases, there was a span of 21 bases. CDR3 length equals 16 residues. Germline loops: CDR1 SGHVS, CDR2 FNYEAQ. CDR3 in amino acids: CASSLRTSSGENEQFF. CDR3 sequence (DNA): TGTGCCAGCAGCCTCCGAACTAGCAGCGGAGAAAATGAGCAGTTCTTC.

V usage is TRBV20-1 and J usage is TRBJ1-2; 7 nucleotides align to TRBD1. CDR1 and CDR2 (germline): DFQATT, SNEGSKA (reference sequence). This CDR3 has 14 residues. V gave up 2 bases and J gave up 2 bases; unmatched junction bases: 5. The CDR3 region has the DNA TGCAGTGCTAGAAGGGACAGCCTAAACTATGGCTACACCTTC. Protein: CSARRDSLNYGYTF.

This chain uses TRBV4-1 with TRBJ2-2; 11 bases align to TRBD2. The V gene end was trimmed by 1 base and the J gene end by 6 bases; junction bases not matched to a gene: 13. CDR1 and CDR2 (germline): MGHRA, YSYEKL. CDR3 length: 19 residues. The CDR3 nucleotides read TGCGCCAGCAGCCAAGCGCTTACTAGCGGGAGAAAAGGGGCCGGGGAGCTGTTTTTT. Protein product: CASSQALTSGRKGAGELFF.

The chain combines TRBV7-3 with TRBJ2-3; no definite D call. Trimming shortened V by 7 bases and J by 2 bases, and 10 bases separated the two germline ends. Germline V CDR1 and CDR2: SGHTA, FQGTGA. The CDR3 totals 13 residues. Written as DNA, the CDR3 is TGTGCCAGCAAGGGCAGCCCCACAGATACGCAGTATTTT. Amino acid sequence: CASKGSPTDTQYF.

This chain uses TRBV12-3 or TRBV12-4 with TRBJ2-1; 7 bases map to TRBD2. Near its end, the DNA agrees better with TRBJ2-7, so the J call may be wrong. The CDR3 contains 15 residues. The chain's CDR3 is CASSLGLADPSKQYF. For the CDR3, the DNA is TGTGCCAGCAGTTTAGGGCTAGCGGACCCCTCCAAGCAGTACTTC.

The J gene is TRBJ2-3, the V gene TRBV6-2 or TRBV6-3; D call uncertain. V lost 0 bases to trimming and J lost 2 bases, with 9 bases between them. The CDR3 contains 15 residues. Germline V CDR1 and CDR2: MNHEY, SVGEGT. The CDR3 DNA reads TGTGCCAGCAGTTACTCGAGAGGAACCACAGATACGCAGTATTTT. It yields the protein CASSYSRGTTDTQYF.

This rearrangement joins TRBV4-2 to TRBJ2-2; D uncertain. Germline values: CDR1 LGHNA, CDR2 YNFKEQ. The germline V and J ends were trimmed by 0 bases and 3 bases, with 20 bases remaining between them. The CDR3 consists of 19 residues. The CDR3 spells CASSQERGTGNADTGELFF. CDR3 coding DNA: TGTGCCAGCAGCCAAGAACGTGGTACGGGTAATGCGGACACCGGGGAGCTGTTTTTT.

This clonotype was seen a handful of times. The chain recombines TRBV5-1 with TRBJ2-1; tentative D call: TRBD2 (6 bases). The germline V gene encodes CDR1 SGHRS and CDR2 YFSETQ. The length of the CDR3 is 15 residues. Trimming took 3 bases from V and 2 from J, leaving 12 bases between them. The CDR3 spells CASSWDWSPYNEQFF. DNA of the CDR3: TGCGCCAGCAGCTGGGACTGGTCCCCCTACAATGAGCAGTTCTTC.